This T cell receptor beta chain originates from a study of PD-L1 blockade in urothelial cancer. Study-wide background: Male sex and bladder-origin urothelial cancer characterized about 85% of the 29 patients. Blood analyses occurred 3 weeks (second dose) and 6 weeks post treatment start.

Noted time point: peripheral blood 6 weeks after treatment start. Metastatic or locally advanced urothelial carcinoma was present in the patients. Trimming cost V 4 bases and J 6 bases, with 18 bases left between them. In germline, CDR1 is MNHEY, CDR2 SMNVEV (reference sequence). The length of the CDR3 is 16 residues. The repertoire was sequenced with immunoSEQ multiplex PCR; TCRdb's copy has only in-frame clones and lacks some. Of around 41,000 clones in the sample, roughly four fifths were seen once. The sequence was collected from a man between 60 and 75 years old with urothelial cancer. This rearrangement joins TRBV27 to TRBJ2-2; the D gene is possibly TRBD1 (6 bases). This specimen was PBMCs, taken around atezolizumab (anti-PD-L1) treatment. The DNA of the CDR3 is TGTGCCAGCAGTTCAACGGGGACATTTGGTTCCGGGGAGCTGTTTTTT. This encodes CASSSTGTFGSGELFF.